Each of the 25 T cell receptor beta chains below was sequenced from the same sample in a study of OX40 agonist ivuxolimab in advanced cancers. Generated by immunoSEQ multiplex PCR, the TCRdb table keeps only in-frame clones and is missing some. The table records 20,000 to 25,000 clones, just over 85% of them present only once. Source: CD4+ or CD8+ T cells sorted from blood, taken in a trial of the OX40 agonist ivuxolimab. Receptors originate from an adult with an advanced solid tumor such as melanoma, head and neck, liver or kidney cancer.

The gene calls are TRBV25-1 and TRBJ2-1; D is uncertain. The CDR3 is made up of 13 amino acids. The V gene lost 5 bases and the J gene lost 8 bases, with 13 bases spanning the gap. The germline V gene encodes CDR1 MGHDK and CDR2 SYGVNS. The chain's CDR3 is CASSPLNGYEQFF. CDR3 nucleotides: TGTGCCAGCAGTCCCCTAAACGGGTATGAGCAGTTCTTC.

The chain joins TRBV15 to TRBJ1-3; D is possibly TRBD1 (5 bases). The CDR3 loop spans 14 amino acids. Germline CDR1 LNHNV, CDR2 YYDKDF (reference sequence). Trimming pared 4 bases from V and 2 bases from J, leaving 9 bases between. The CDR3 sequence is CATSMWGAGNTIYF. CDR3 DNA sequence: TGTGCCACCAGCATGTGGGGGGCTGGAAACACCATATATTTT.

The chain links TRBV5-4 to TRBJ2-4; maybe TRBD2 (6 bases). Germline V gene lookup returns CDR1 SGHNT and CDR2 YYREEE (reference sequence). V lost 4 bases, J lost 9 bases, and 14 bases lay in between. The CDR3 is 13 residues long. This CDR3 reads CASSGVAAGIQYF. DNA of the CDR3: TGTGCCAGCAGCGGGGTCGCAGCGGGCATTCAGTACTTC.

This chain joins TRBV5-4 and TRBJ2-3; maybe TRBD1 (6 bases). Trimming removed 5 bases at V and 2 bases at J, with 18 bases between. Germline CDR1 reads SGHNT; CDR2 reads YYREEE (reference sequence). The CDR3 extends over 16 amino acids. The CDR3 DNA is TGTGCCAGCAGATTCAGGGGCACCTTACTCACAGATACGCAGTATTTT. Translation: CASRFRGTLLTDTQYF.

The chain couples TRBV29-1 to TRBJ1-5; no clear D. In germline, CDR1 is SQVTM, CDR2 ANQGSEA. V was cut by 6 bases and J by 4 bases, with 4 bases left in between. This CDR3 spans 10 amino acids. The CDR3 loop is CSVGNQPQHF. Here the CDR3 DNA reads TGCAGCGTGGGGAATCAGCCCCAGCATTTT. The complete variable domain, with remaining parts taken from reference TRBV29-1 and TRBJ1-5, reads SAVISQKPSRDICQRGTSLTIQCQVDSQVTMMFWYRQQPGQSLTLIATANQGSEATYESGFVIDKFPISRPNLTFSTLTVSNMSPEDSSIYLCSVGNQPQHFGDGTRLSIL.

The rearrangement links TRBV5-1 to TRBJ1-2, with 8 positions matching TRBD1. J gave up 3 bases and V 3 bases, and 4 bases lay outside the gene matches. Germline V gene lookup returns CDR1 SGHRS and CDR2 YFSETQ. This CDR3 has 14 residues. This CDR3 reads CASSWRTGYYGYTF. In nucleotides, the CDR3 is TGCGCCAGCAGCTGGAGGACAGGGTACTATGGCTACACCTTC.

This clone was counted once. V gene TRBV9 combines with J gene TRBJ2-5; 10 bases line up with TRBD2. The germline gives CDR1 SGDLS, CDR2 YYNGEE. Trimming removed 1 base from V and 1 base from J; junction bases left unmatched: 7. The CDR3 covers 17 residues. As DNA, the CDR3 is TGTGCCAGCAGCGTAACCGCTAGCGGGGGAACCCAAGAGACCCAGTACTTC. This codes for CASSVTASGGTQETQYF.

The CDR3 reads CSARDLVEAFF. The CDR3 bases are TGCAGTGCTAGAGATCTGGTGGAAGCTTTCTTT. This chain connects TRBV20-1 to TRBJ1-1; D is undetermined. Germline lookup yields CDR1 DFQATT and CDR2 SNEGSKA (reference sequence). V lost 0 bases and J lost 8, with 7 bases in between. The CDR3 is 11 amino acids.

This chain uses TRBV6-4 with TRBJ2-1; 10 bases are a match to TRBD2. Germline V CDR1 and CDR2: MRHNA, SNTAGT. J was trimmed by 8 bases and V by 6 bases; bases with no gene match: 10. This CDR3 spans 15 amino acids. Here the CDR3 reads CASSSSSGGIDEQFF. In DNA, the CDR3 is TGTGCCAGCAGCTCCTCTAGCGGGGGTATCGATGAGCAGTTCTTC.

This chain joins TRBV25-1 and TRBJ1-2; 7 bases match TRBD1. The germline gives CDR1 MGHDK, CDR2 SYGVNS. V was pared by 5 bases and J by 4 bases, with 10 bases of the junction left unmatched. The CDR3 totals 15 residues. The CDR3 spells CASSHKTGTPYGYTF. The CDR3 bases are TGTGCCAGCAGTCATAAGACAGGGACACCCTATGGCTACACCTTC.

The chain carries TRBV7-9 and TRBJ1-2; 7 bases are a match to TRBD1. In germline, CDR1 is SEHNR, CDR2 FQNEAQ (reference sequence). The CDR3 has 14 residues. V shed 3 bases and J 8 bases; nucleotides not matched to a gene: 9. The CDR3 coding sequence is TGTGCCAGCAGCTTGGGACAGTCTTTTGGGGGCTACACCTTC. It codes for CASSLGQSFGGYTF.

The chain joins TRBV7-6 to TRBJ2-1, with TRBD1 identical over 9 bases. V shed 6 bases and J 13 bases; nucleotides not matched to a gene: 10. The CDR3 consists of 13 residues. Germline V lookup: CDR1 SGHVS, CDR2 FNYEAQ. The CDR3 sequence is CASSFKDRGHQFF. As DNA, the CDR3 is TGTGCCAGCAGTTTTAAGGACAGGGGTCATCAGTTCTTC. Looking up the rest from reference TRBV7-6 and TRBJ2-1 gives the full variable domain: GAGVSQSPRYKVTKRGQDVALRCDPISGHVSLYWYRQALGQGPEFLTYFNYEAQQDKSGLPNDRFSAERPEGSISTLTIQRTEQRDSAMYRCASSFKDRGHQFFGPGTRLTVL.

The chain couples TRBV4-1 to TRBJ2-1; D is undetermined. This CDR3 is 15 amino acids long. Trimming pared 1 base from V and 8 bases from J, leaving 15 bases between. Germline-derived CDR1 and CDR2 are MGHRA and YSYEKL. The CDR3: CASSQGYEPLDEQFF. In nucleotides, the CDR3 is TGCGCCAGCAGCCAAGGCTACGAACCCTTGGATGAGCAGTTCTTC.

The V and J genes are TRBV7-6 and TRBJ2-3; TRBD2 agrees at 7 bases. In germline, CDR1 is SGHVS, CDR2 FNYEAQ. This CDR3 spans 16 amino acids. After removal of 5 bases from V and 0 bases from J, the junction contained 8 bases not matched to a gene. CDR3 protein: CASSLYTSASTDTQYF. The CDR3 DNA sequence: TGTGCCAGCAGCCTCTACACTAGCGCTAGCACAGATACGCAGTATTTT.

V and J are TRBV15 and TRBJ1-5, with D perhaps TRBD1 (5 bases). CDR1 LNHNV and CDR2 YYDKDF come from the germline V gene (reference sequence). Trimming stripped 0 bases from V and 7 bases from J, with 13 bases between. This CDR3 comprises 15 residues. Here the CDR3 reads CATSRDRGGDQPQHF. The CDR3 DNA is TGTGCCACCAGCAGAGATCGGGGTGGGGACCAGCCCCAGCATTTT.

V usage is TRBV27 and J usage is TRBJ2-1; D uncertain. From germline, CDR1 is MNHEY and CDR2 SMNVEV (reference sequence). Trimming shortened V by 5 bases and J by 0 bases, and 11 bases separated the two germline ends. The CDR3 covers 15 residues. The CDR3 nucleotides read TGTGCCAGCAGTACACTCGGCGCCTCCTACAATGAGCAGTTCTTC. Translation gives CASSTLGASYNEQFF.

The chain recombines TRBV6-1 with TRBJ2-7, with D perhaps TRBD2 (5 bases). With 0 bases removed from V and 2 bases from J, the gap between germline ends came to 8 bases. This CDR3 comprises 14 residues. Per the germline V gene, CDR1 is MNHNS and CDR2 is SASEGT. The DNA for the CDR3 is TGTGCCAGCAGTGAAGCCGGACTGCCCTACGAGCAGTACTTC. This codes for CASSEAGLPYEQYF.

The table lists this clone with a count of one. The V gene is TRBV29-1, the J gene TRBJ2-7, with D perhaps matching TRBD1 (6 bases). Germline V CDR1 and CDR2: SQVTM, ANQGSEA. Trimming removed 8 bases from V and 0 bases from J, with 14 bases in between. The CDR3 contains 13 residues. In DNA form, the CDR3 reads TGCAGCACCCGGGACAAGAGCTCCTACGAGCAGTACTTC. Amino acids: CSTRDKSSYEQYF.

The rearrangement joins TRBV13 to TRBJ2-7; 10 bases match TRBD1. Germline V gives CDR1 PRHDT, CDR2 FYEKMQ (reference sequence). The CDR3 sequence is 15 residues long. The V and J ends lost 4 bases and 3 bases, in that order; junction bases with no gene match: 6. The CDR3 DNA is TGTGCCAGCAGCTCGACCGGGACAGGGGTCTACGAGCAGTACTTC. Residues: CASSSTGTGVYEQYF.

This clone was detected a few times. This chain uses TRBV27 with TRBJ1-1, with D possibly being TRBD1 (6 bases). Per germline, CDR1 MNHEY and CDR2 SMNVEV (reference sequence). This CDR3 comprises 13 residues. Trimming shortened V by 6 bases and J by 2 bases, and 10 bases separated the two germline ends. The CDR3 coding sequence is TGTGCCAGCAGCTCGGGACAAAACACTGAAGCTTTCTTT. Translation gives CASSSGQNTEAFF.

For this clone: Since no conserved phenylalanine or tryptophan closes the CDR3, a read error is the likely cause. V is TRBV10-2 and J is TRBJ1-1; no clear D. The CDR3 has 15 amino acids. Per the germline V gene, CDR1 is WSHSY and CDR2 is SAAADI. The V and J ends lost 0 bases and 1 base respectively, with 9 bases between them. CDR3 coding DNA: TGCGCCAGCAGTGAGTCCCTAACCGGGAACACTGAAGCTTTCCTT. Translating gives CASSESLTGNTEAFL.

The chain employs TRBV7-9 and TRBJ2-7, with D possibly matching TRBD1 (5 bases). V dropped 7 bases and J dropped 7 bases, with 11 bases sitting between them. Germline CDR1 reads SEHNR; CDR2 reads FQNEAQ (reference sequence). CDR3 length: 11 amino acids. CDR3 sequence reads: CASTSGWEQYF. CDR3 bases: TGTGCCAGCACCTCAGGGTGGGAGCAGTACTTC. Combining the CDR3 with reference TRBV7-9 and TRBJ2-7 gives the whole variable domain DTGVSQNPRHKITKRGQNVTFRCDPISEHNRLYWYRQTLGQGPEFLTYFQNEAQLEKSRLLSDRFSAERPKGSFSTLEIQRTEQGDSAMYLCASTSGWEQYFGPGTRLTVT.

The chain links TRBV7-9 to TRBJ2-4; the match to TRBD1 covers 8 bases. There are 17 residues in the CDR3. Losses at the gene ends were 4 bases for V and 8 bases for J; bases not matched to a gene: 16. The germline gives CDR1 SEHNR, CDR2 FQNEAQ (reference sequence). The CDR3 here is CASSSWEQGASLYIQYF. CDR3 bases: TGTGCCAGCAGCTCCTGGGAGCAGGGGGCGAGTTTGTACATTCAGTACTTC.

The chain uses TRBV27 and TRBJ1-6; D is perhaps TRBD1 (5 bases). The V gene lost 7 bases and the J gene lost 13 bases, with 14 bases spanning the gap. From germline, CDR1 is MNHEY and CDR2 SMNVEV (reference sequence). The CDR3 spans 12 residues. The CDR3 here is CASTGSEGPLHF. CDR3 nucleotide sequence: TGTGCCAGCACAGGATCCGAGGGGCCCCTCCACTTT.

This chain's CDR3 is CASSSWTSGRSYEQYF. The CDR3 region has the DNA TGTGCCAGCAGCTCATGGACTAGCGGCCGCTCCTACGAGCAGTACTTC. V usage is TRBV7-9 and J usage is TRBJ2-7; 10 bases align to TRBD2. The CDR3 length is 16 residues. Germline V gene lookup returns CDR1 SEHNR and CDR2 FQNEAQ (reference sequence). V lost 4 bases, J lost 0 bases, and 6 bases stayed unmatched. The full variable domain, with the rest looked up from reference TRBV7-9 and TRBJ2-7, is DTGVSQNPRHKITKRGQNVTFRCDPISEHNRLYWYRQTLGQGPEFLTYFQNEAQLEKSRLLSDRFSAERPKGSFSTLEIQRTEQGDSAMYLCASSSWTSGRSYEQYFGPGTRLTVT.